The rows below give T cell receptor beta chains drawn from one sample of a study of blood T cell repertoires in COVID-19. Measured with immunoSEQ multiplex PCR; TCRdb has only the in-frame clones, and not every one. The data show about 100,000 clones, less than 90% seen once. Sequenced input: peripheral blood. The receptors were gathered from a man younger than 45 in a cohort sampled during active COVID-19. Both conserved end residues are part of each CDR3. The D gene is left open where the match is weak. Rows may omit the clone size; those that give it use once, few, many or a size class.

J: TRBJ2-1
V: TRBV7-2
size: NA
D: TRBD1
DNA: TGTGCCAGCAGCGCCCGACAGGGGAATTACAATGAGCAGTTCTTC
CDR3: CASSARQGNYNEQFF

J: TRBJ1-2
V: TRBV6-2/TRBV6-3
size: NA
D: NA
DNA: TGTGCCAGCAGCCGTAACAGGGATGGCTACACCTTC
CDR3: CASSRNRDGYTF

J: TRBJ1-4
V: TRBV5-8
size: once
D: NA
DNA: TGTGCCAGCAGCGGAGGGACGTTTAATCCAACTAATGAAAAACTGTTTTTT
CDR3: CASSGGTFNPTNEKLFF

J: TRBJ1-5
V: TRBV2
size: NA
D: TRBD1
DNA: TGTGCCAGCAGCCTTACAGGGGATGGCAATCAGCCCCAGCATTTT
CDR3: CASSLTGDGNQPQHF

J: TRBJ2-7
V: TRBV24-1
size: NA
D: NA
DNA: TGTGCCACCAGTTTGCCCACCGGTAGTAGGCAGTACTTC
CDR3: CATSLPTGSRQYF

J: TRBJ1-1
V: TRBV5-1
size: NA
D: NA
DNA: TGCGCCAGCAGCTCAGACGGGGGGGCGAACACTGAAGCTTTCTTT
CDR3: CASSSDGGANTEAFF

J: TRBJ2-7
V: TRBV7-2
size: NA
D: NA
DNA: TGTGCCAGCAGCTTAGAGCGACGGGATAAGCCCGAGCAGTACTTC
CDR3: CASSLERRDKPEQYF

J: TRBJ2-7
V: TRBV2
size: NA
D: TRBD1
DNA: TGTGCCAGCAGCACACAGGGGGCCTCCTACGAGCAGTACTTC
CDR3: CASSTQGASYEQYF

J: TRBJ2-7
V: TRBV11-2
size: NA
D: NA
DNA: TGTGCCAGCAGCTTAGTGTCAGATATTCGACAGGCCTACGAGCAGTACTTC
CDR3: CASSLVSDIRQAYEQYF

J: TRBJ2-4
V: TRBV2
size: NA
D: NA
DNA: TGTGCCAGCAGTGACGAACTAGGTGCCAAAAACATTCAGTACTTC
CDR3: CASSDELGAKNIQYF

J: TRBJ1-3
V: TRBV7-9
size: NA
D: TRBD1
DNA: TGTGCCAGCAGCCGGACAGGGGGAGGAAACACCATATATTTT
CDR3: CASSRTGGGNTIYF

J: TRBJ2-2
V: TRBV5-4
size: NA
D: NA
DNA: TGTGCCAGCAGCTTGCTCGGACAGAACACCGGGGAGCTGTTTTTT
CDR3: CASSLLGQNTGELFF

J: TRBJ2-2
V: TRBV2
size: NA
D: TRBD1
DNA: TGTGCCAGCAGGGGACAGGACACCGGGGAGCTGTTTTTT
CDR3: CASRGQDTGELFF

J: TRBJ2-7
V: TRBV12-5
size: NA
D: NA
DNA: TGTGCTAGTGCCCTAGGGGCCGAGCAGTACTTC
CDR3: CASALGAEQYF

J: TRBJ2-2
V: TRBV2
size: NA
D: TRBD1
DNA: TGTGCCAGCAGTGAAGAGGGGACAGCCGGGGAGCTGTTTTTT
CDR3: CASSEEGTAGELFF

J: TRBJ2-3
V: TRBV6-4
size: NA
D: NA
DNA: TGTGCCAGCAGTGACTGGGCTAGCCCAGATACGCAGTATTTT
CDR3: CASSDWASPDTQYF

J: TRBJ1-1
V: TRBV19
size: NA
D: NA
DNA: TGTGCCAGTCGGAACCAGGGAAACACTGAAGCTTTCTTT
CDR3: CASRNQGNTEAFF

J: TRBJ2-7
V: TRBV29-1
size: NA
D: NA
DNA: TGCAGCGTTGAAGCCCCCACCTACGAGCAGTACTTC
CDR3: CSVEAPTYEQYF

J: TRBJ1-1
V: TRBV10-3
size: NA
D: TRBD1
DNA: TGTGCCATCAGCCCGACAGGGGAACGGTACACTGAAGCTTTCTTT
CDR3: CAISPTGERYTEAFF

J: TRBJ1-1
V: TRBV5-1
size: NA
D: TRBD1
DNA: TGCGCCAGCAGTAGGTTTAGTTTACTGCGACAGGGCGCTGAAGCTTTCTTT
CDR3: CASSRFSLLRQGAEAFF

J: TRBJ1-2
V: TRBV27
size: once
D: TRBD1
DNA: TGTGCCAGCAGTTTCCGGGACAGGGGGGTGGGAGGCTACACCTTC
CDR3: CASSFRDRGVGGYTF

J: TRBJ2-1
V: TRBV15
size: NA
D: TRBD2
DNA: TGTGCCACCAGCAGAGATCGTCGTTTAAGCGGGGGGGCGTCCTACAATGAGCAGTTCTTC
CDR3: CATSRDRRLSGGASYNEQFF